This T cell receptor beta chain was captured by sequencing in a study of human T cells and chemical hapten exposure. Time point here: patch test 3, about 24 weeks after DPC sensitization. Treatment reported: therapeutic diphenylcyclopropenone sensitization with weekly scalp DPC. This clonotype has only a few counts. The CDR3 is 17 amino acids. V shed 6 bases and J 5 bases; nucleotides not matched to a gene: 9. As originally analysed: Around 97,000 TCRs per sample was the median, with a range of about 23,224 to 750,000. Each CDR3 protein gets one entry after TCRdb re-called the RACE reads with MiXCR. None of the V and J calls come from the authors' own analysis; TCRdb made them. The table lists just over 70,000 distinct CDR3 sequences, approximately 10% of them singletons, with approximately 1.4% in the top ten.

Material: whole blood, obtained in connection with sensitization to the hapten diphenylcyclopropenone (DPC). This clonotype was obtained from a woman aged 45-65 years with alopecia areata. Some clones in this sample may be carry-over from other donors' samples. The J gene is TRBJ2-1, the V gene TRBV12-3 or TRBV12-4; 14 bases are a match to TRBD2. CDR3 coding DNA: TGTGCCAGCAGACTCCGGACTAGCGGGGGGAGAGACAATGAGCAGTTCTTC. It specifies CASRLRTSGGRDNEQFF.